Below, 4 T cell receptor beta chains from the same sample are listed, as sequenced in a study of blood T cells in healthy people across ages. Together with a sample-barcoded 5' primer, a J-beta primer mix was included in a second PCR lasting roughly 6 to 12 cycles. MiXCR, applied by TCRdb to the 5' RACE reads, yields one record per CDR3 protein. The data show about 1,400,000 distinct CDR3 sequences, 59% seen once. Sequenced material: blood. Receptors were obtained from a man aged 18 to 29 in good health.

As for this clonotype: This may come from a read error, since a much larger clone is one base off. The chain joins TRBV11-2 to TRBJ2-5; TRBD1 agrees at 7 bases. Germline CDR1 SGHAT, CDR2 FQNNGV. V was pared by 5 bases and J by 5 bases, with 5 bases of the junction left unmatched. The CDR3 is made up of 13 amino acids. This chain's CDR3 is CASSPDRPETQYF. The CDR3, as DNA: TGTGCCAGCAGCCCGGACAGGCCGGAGACCCAGTACTTC.

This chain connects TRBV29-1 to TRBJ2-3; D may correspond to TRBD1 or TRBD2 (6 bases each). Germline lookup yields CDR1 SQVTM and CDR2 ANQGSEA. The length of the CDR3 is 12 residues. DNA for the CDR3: TGCAACGGGGGCTCTGGCACAGATACGCAGTATTTT. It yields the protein CNGGSGTDTQYF.

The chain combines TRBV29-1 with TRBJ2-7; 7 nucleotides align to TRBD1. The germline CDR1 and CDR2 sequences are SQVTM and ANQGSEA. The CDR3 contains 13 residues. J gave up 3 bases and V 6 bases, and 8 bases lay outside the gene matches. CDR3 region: CSVAWDRLYEQYF. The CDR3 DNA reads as TGCAGCGTCGCATGGGACAGACTCTACGAGCAGTACTTC.

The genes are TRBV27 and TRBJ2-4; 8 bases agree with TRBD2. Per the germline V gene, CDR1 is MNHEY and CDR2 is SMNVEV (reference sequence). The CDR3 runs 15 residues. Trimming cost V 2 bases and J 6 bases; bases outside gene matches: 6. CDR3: CASSLTSAGVNIQYF. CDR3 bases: TGTGCCAGCAGTTTAACATCAGCGGGAGTAAACATTCAGTACTTC.